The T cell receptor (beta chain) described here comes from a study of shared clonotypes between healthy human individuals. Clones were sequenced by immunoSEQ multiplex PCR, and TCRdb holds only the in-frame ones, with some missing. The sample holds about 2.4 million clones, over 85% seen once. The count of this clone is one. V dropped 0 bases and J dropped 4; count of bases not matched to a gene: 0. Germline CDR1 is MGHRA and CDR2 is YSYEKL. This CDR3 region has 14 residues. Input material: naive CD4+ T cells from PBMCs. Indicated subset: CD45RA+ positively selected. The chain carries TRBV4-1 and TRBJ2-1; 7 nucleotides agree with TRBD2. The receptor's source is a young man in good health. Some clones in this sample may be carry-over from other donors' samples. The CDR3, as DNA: TGCGCCAGCAGCCAAGAACTAGCGTACAATGAGCAGTTCTTC. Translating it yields CASSQELAYNEQFF.